This T cell receptor (beta chain) stems from a study of shared clonotypes between healthy human individuals. Whole-study findings and limits: Of the naive CD4 clonotypes, roughly 5.5% were shared across several donors.

Naive CD8 cells were CD45RO-negative, positively selected for CCR7, excluding terminally differentiated effector memory CD45RA+ cells. Comments on this clone: No antigen is known for it.

V shed 4 bases and J shed 5 bases, with 12 bases lying between them. The germline gives CDR1 LGHNA, CDR2 YNFKEQ. The length of the CDR3 is 13 residues. Libraries were prepared by immunoSEQ multiplex PCR; TCRdb keeps only in-frame clonotypes and omits some of them. The data contain about 2.2 million clones, about 94% of them singletons. The source of this sequence is a man between 18 and 35 years old in good health. Some clones in this sample may be carry-over from other donors' samples. The V gene is TRBV4-2, the J gene TRBJ2-7, with D unclear. The sequenced material came from naive CD8+ T cells from PBMCs. The CDR3 DNA reads as TGTGCCAGCAGCCCCCCTGAGCAGGACGAGCAGTACTTC. Its protein product is CASSPPEQDEQYF.